These T cell receptor beta chains were read from a single sample in a study of cytomegalovirus exposure and HLA in healthy donors. TCRdb keeps only in-frame clones here, not all; method: immunoSEQ multiplex PCR. The profile shows 90,000 to 120,000 clones, less than 80% of them singletons. Sequencing used PBMCs. These receptors all stem from a man younger than 40 in good health and CMV-seronegative. Both conserved end residues are part of each CDR3. The D gene is left open where the match is weak. Clone size is not always given. Where it is, it says once, few, many or a class for expanded clones.

v_gene	d_gene	j_gene	abundance	CDR3aa	CDR3nt
TRBV7-2	NA	TRBJ2-2	NA	CASGRQANTGELFF	TGTGCCAGCGGGCGACAGGCGAACACCGGGGAGCTGTTTTTT
TRBV7-2	NA	TRBJ2-6	NA	CASSLAPNIYSGANVLTF	TGTGCCAGCAGCTTAGCTCCGAACATTTACTCTGGGGCCAACGTCCTGACTTTC
TRBV19	NA	TRBJ2-2	NA	CASSITSPGELFF	TGTGCCAGTAGTATTACAAGTCCCGGGGAGCTGTTTTTT
TRBV5-1	NA	TRBJ2-2	NA	CASSWTAAGKTGELFF	TGCGCCAGCAGCTGGACGGCAGCGGGTAAAACCGGGGAGCTGTTTTTT
TRBV5-6	TRBD1	TRBJ1-1	NA	CASSLDRAGGAMVTEAFF	TGTGCCAGCAGCTTGGACCGGGCAGGGGGCGCGATGGTCACTGAAGCTTTCTTT
TRBV21-1	NA	TRBJ2-2	NA	CASSKCPGTGGKAGELFF	TGTGCCAGCAGCAAATGCCCCGGGACAGGGGGTAAGGCCGGGGAGCTGTTTTTT
TRBV30	NA	TRBJ2-5	few	CAWSKGGIETQYF	TGTGCCTGGAGTAAAGGAGGGATCGAGACCCAGTACTTC
TRBV11-2	NA	TRBJ1-1	NA	CASSLWGGTEAFF	TGTGCCAGCAGCTTGTGGGGGGGTACTGAAGCTTTCTTT
TRBV11-2	TRBD2	TRBJ2-7	NA	CASSLAGGSYEQYF	TGTGCCAGCAGCTTAGCGGGAGGCTCCTACGAGCAGTACTTC
TRBV10-3	NA	TRBJ1-1	NA	CAISDTQGPNTEAFF	TGTGCCATCAGTGATACGCAGGGGCCGAACACTGAAGCTTTCTTT
TRBV5-1	NA	TRBJ2-1	NA	CASSLLQGGYNEQFF	TGCGCCAGCAGCTTGTTGCAGGGTGGCTACAATGAGCAGTTCTTC
TRBV5-4	NA	TRBJ1-1	few	CASSRQNRGGAEAFF	TGTGCCAGCAGCCGCCAGAATCGGGGGGGCGCTGAAGCTTTCTTT
TRBV10-3	TRBD2	TRBJ2-3	NA	CATLGGNTDTQYF	TGTGCCACCCTCGGGGGGAACACAGATACGCAGTATTTT
TRBV15	TRBD2	TRBJ2-3	NA	CATSRSGVTDTQYF	TGTGCCACCAGCAGAAGCGGGGTCACAGATACGCAGTATTTT